The present TCR beta chain was sequenced within a study of T cell repertoires in cytomegalovirus infection. Study details: Recently identified HLA-C-restricted CMV epitopes were used, and well-studied HLA-B-restricted CMV epitopes were used as well. CMV infection and matching HLA type were both indicated by public TCR beta signatures.

Note on this clonotype: No antigen is known for it.

TCRdb reanalysed the reads using MiXCR and keeps one entry per CDR3 protein. The sample holds about 500,000 distinct CDR3 sequences; 30% to 35% are singletons and the top ten take roughly a sixth. The germline V gene encodes CDR1 SGHDN and CDR2 FVKESK. Deletions cut 2 bases from V and 2 bases from J, with 5 bases between. The CDR3 length is 13 residues. The sequences come from cultured PBMCs, collected from culture after CMV antigen stimulation. The chain carries TRBV14 and TRBJ2-3; no definite D call. The TCR comes from a human donor in good health (CMV status not recorded). Some clones in this sample may be carry-over from other donors' samples. CDR3 amino acids: CASSQFLTDTQYF. CDR3 sequence (DNA): TGTGCCAGCAGCCAATTCCTCACAGATACGCAGTATTTT.